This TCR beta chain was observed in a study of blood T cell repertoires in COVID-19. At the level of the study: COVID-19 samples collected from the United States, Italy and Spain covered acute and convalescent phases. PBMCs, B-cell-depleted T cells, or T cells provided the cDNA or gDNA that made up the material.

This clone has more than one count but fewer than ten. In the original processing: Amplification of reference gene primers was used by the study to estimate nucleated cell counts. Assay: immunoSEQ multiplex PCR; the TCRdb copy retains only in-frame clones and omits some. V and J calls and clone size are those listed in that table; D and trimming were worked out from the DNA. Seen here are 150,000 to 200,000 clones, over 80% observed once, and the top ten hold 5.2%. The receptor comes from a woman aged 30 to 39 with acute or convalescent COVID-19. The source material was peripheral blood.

The CDR3 region is CASSYYRFTDTQYF. As DNA, the CDR3 is TGTGCCAGCAGTTATTACAGATTCACAGATACGCAGTATTTT. V gene TRBV6-5 combines with J gene TRBJ2-3; no clear D gene. V was trimmed by 3 bases and J by 2 bases, leaving 9 bases between them. The CDR3 consists of 14 residues. The germline V gene has CDR1 MNHEY and CDR2 SVGAGI.